This record covers a single TCR beta chain. These data originate in a study of shared T cell receptors in the human thymus. The repertoire was sequenced with immunoSEQ multiplex PCR; TCRdb's copy has only in-frame clones and lacks some. This sample has about 660,000 clones, with roughly 88% found just once. CDR1 and CDR2 (germline): SEHNR, FQNEAQ (reference sequence). V lost 7 bases and J 3 bases, leaving 19 bases between the germline ends. The CDR3 extends over 15 amino acids. The data were also submitted as part of a second study, on human thymus T cells. That work adds: Among thymic and blood repertoires, usage of V and J genes appeared biased.

The receptor was isolated from a boy less than two years old with a congenital heart defect. Sequencing input: thymocytes. The gene calls are TRBV7-9 and TRBJ2-7; tentative D call: TRBD2 (5 bases). The CDR3 sequence: CASTHTVEAYYEQYF. The CDR3 DNA sequence: TGTGCCAGCACCCACACCGTGGAGGCTTACTACGAGCAGTACTTC.